This is a list of T cell receptor beta chains from one sample in a study of blood T cell repertoires in COVID-19. The protocol was immunoSEQ multiplex PCR, while the TCRdb copy is restricted to in-frame clones and leaves out a portion. The data contain about 170,000 clones, 85% of them singletons. Sequencing was performed on peripheral blood. The receptor set was obtained from a human donor with acute or convalescent COVID-19. The donor label of this sample is uncertain. CDR3s include the opening cysteine and the closing phenylalanine or tryptophan. The order of the fields is D gene, J gene, clone size, V gene, CDR3 DNA, CDR3 protein. D genes are given only for firm matches. Size tells how often a clone was seen (once, few, many) or the class of an expanded clone, and some rows leave it out.

d_call: NA; j_call: TRBJ1-4; clone_size: NA; v_call: TRBV2; cdr3_nt: TGTGCCAGCAGCGATGGACACCCGGTGGGTGAAAAACTGTTTTTT; cdr3_aa: CASSDGHPVGEKLFF
d_call: NA; j_call: TRBJ2-7; clone_size: NA; v_call: TRBV24-1; cdr3_nt: TGTGCCACCAGTGACCCACAAAGGGGGTATCCGGGGCAGTACTTC; cdr3_aa: CATSDPQRGYPGQYF
d_call: NA; j_call: TRBJ2-5; clone_size: few; v_call: TRBV29-1; cdr3_nt: TGCAGCGTTGATGCAAGGGGGAAAGAGACCCAGTACTTC; cdr3_aa: CSVDARGKETQYF
d_call: NA; j_call: TRBJ2-1; clone_size: NA; v_call: TRBV20-1; cdr3_nt: TGCAGTGCCCCGGTACGTGAGCAGTTCTTC; cdr3_aa: CSAPVREQFF
d_call: NA; j_call: TRBJ2-1; clone_size: NA; v_call: TRBV11-3; cdr3_nt: TGTGCCAGCAGCCCGGGACTTTTCTACAATGAGCAGTTCTTC; cdr3_aa: CASSPGLFYNEQFF
d_call: NA; j_call: TRBJ1-2; clone_size: NA; v_call: TRBV24-1; cdr3_nt: TGTGCCACCAGTGATGACAGAACCAGTGGCTACACCTTC; cdr3_aa: CATSDDRTSGYTF
d_call: NA; j_call: TRBJ1-4; clone_size: once; v_call: TRBV6-6; cdr3_nt: TGTGCCAGCAGTCGCAACTTTGCAACTAATGAAAAACTGTTTTTT; cdr3_aa: CASSRNFATNEKLFF
d_call: TRBD2; j_call: TRBJ2-1; clone_size: once; v_call: TRBV5-1; cdr3_nt: TGCGCCAGCAGCTTGAGGGGGACTAGCGGGGGCCTTCGTTTAGGGAATGAGCAGTTCTTC; cdr3_aa: CASSLRGTSGGLRLGNEQFF
d_call: TRBD1; j_call: TRBJ1-5; clone_size: once; v_call: TRBV2; cdr3_nt: TGTGCCAGCAGTGCAGACAGGGGGAGCAATCAGCCCCAGCATTTT; cdr3_aa: CASSADRGSNQPQHF
d_call: TRBD2; j_call: TRBJ2-7; clone_size: NA; v_call: TRBV19; cdr3_nt: TGTGCCAGTAGTATAGAAAGCGGGGGCCTCTACGAGCAGTACTTC; cdr3_aa: CASSIESGGLYEQYF
d_call: NA; j_call: TRBJ2-2; clone_size: NA; v_call: TRBV2; cdr3_nt: TGTGCCAGCAGTGAAGCGCTTGGGACACACACGAACACCGGGGAGCTGTTTTTT; cdr3_aa: CASSEALGTHTNTGELFF
d_call: NA; j_call: TRBJ1-1; clone_size: NA; v_call: TRBV18; cdr3_nt: TGTGCCAGCTCACCGAATCAGGGTCTGGGGAACACTGAAGCTTTCTTT; cdr3_aa: CASSPNQGLGNTEAFF
d_call: NA; j_call: TRBJ1-4; clone_size: NA; v_call: TRBV5-1; cdr3_nt: TGCGCCAGCAGCTTGGTGGCGGGGACTAATGAAAAACTGTTTTTT; cdr3_aa: CASSLVAGTNEKLFF
d_call: TRBD1; j_call: TRBJ1-6; clone_size: few; v_call: TRBV5-4; cdr3_nt: TGTGCCAGCAGCTTGGGGAGGACAGGGTTTTCGAGGGATAATTCACCCCTCCACTTT; cdr3_aa: CASSLGRTGFSRDNSPLHF
d_call: NA; j_call: TRBJ1-3; clone_size: NA; v_call: TRBV18; cdr3_nt: TGTGCCAGCTCACCGATTGGACAGAACTCTGGAAACACCATATATTTT; cdr3_aa: CASSPIGQNSGNTIYF
d_call: NA; j_call: TRBJ1-5; clone_size: NA; v_call: TRBV5-1; cdr3_nt: TGCGCCAGCAGCACTGCAGGGGTCGGACAGCCCCAGCATTTT; cdr3_aa: CASSTAGVGQPQHF
d_call: NA; j_call: TRBJ1-4; clone_size: NA; v_call: TRBV19; cdr3_nt: TGTGCCAGTAGCGTAAACCGCCGAGGCGGTCGTAATGAAAAACTGTTTTTT; cdr3_aa: CASSVNRRGGRNEKLFF
d_call: NA; j_call: TRBJ2-4; clone_size: NA; v_call: TRBV5-4; cdr3_nt: TGTGCCAGCAGCTTGAATGAGAGCCCCTTAGCCAAAAACATTCAGTACTTC; cdr3_aa: CASSLNESPLAKNIQYF
d_call: TRBD1; j_call: TRBJ2-7; clone_size: NA; v_call: TRBV7-2; cdr3_nt: TGTGCCAGCGCGGGACAGGGATTCGCCGAGCAGTACTTC; cdr3_aa: CASAGQGFAEQYF
d_call: NA; j_call: TRBJ1-1; clone_size: NA; v_call: TRBV4-1; cdr3_nt: TGCGCCAGCAGCCCGGCCCCAGGGTCGCGGGAAGCTTTCTTT; cdr3_aa: CASSPAPGSREAFF
d_call: NA; j_call: TRBJ1-1; clone_size: NA; v_call: TRBV7-2; cdr3_nt: TGTGCCAGCAGCTTAGGAGGGCTTGCTGGCGCCACTGAAGCTTTCTTT; cdr3_aa: CASSLGGLAGATEAFF
d_call: NA; j_call: TRBJ2-1; clone_size: NA; v_call: TRBV7-9; cdr3_nt: TGTGCCAGCAGCTTAAATCGAGGGCTCCACAATGAGCAGTTCTTC; cdr3_aa: CASSLNRGLHNEQFF
d_call: TRBD1; j_call: TRBJ1-5; clone_size: NA; v_call: TRBV7-2; cdr3_nt: TGTGCCAGCAGCTTGACAGGGGGTAAGAATCAGCCCCAGCATTTT; cdr3_aa: CASSLTGGKNQPQHF
d_call: NA; j_call: TRBJ1-1; clone_size: NA; v_call: TRBV11-2; cdr3_nt: TGTGCCAGCAGCTCGGGGTATCAAGGGGGACGAAATGAAGCTTTCTTT; cdr3_aa: CASSSGYQGGRNEAFF
d_call: NA; j_call: TRBJ1-5; clone_size: NA; v_call: TRBV6-2/TRBV6-3; cdr3_nt: TGTGCCAGCAGCCTCCCCCGCGGGACCCAGCCCCAGCATTTT; cdr3_aa: CASSLPRGTQPQHF
d_call: NA; j_call: TRBJ2-1; clone_size: NA; v_call: TRBV5-1; cdr3_nt: TGCGCCAGCAGCATCGCGGGGAGCTCCTACAATGAGCAGTTCTTC; cdr3_aa: CASSIAGSSYNEQFF
d_call: NA; j_call: TRBJ2-7; clone_size: NA; v_call: TRBV5-4; cdr3_nt: TGTGCCAGCAGCTCCGGGACAAACTTCTACGAGCAGTACTTC; cdr3_aa: CASSSGTNFYEQYF
d_call: NA; j_call: TRBJ1-5; clone_size: NA; v_call: TRBV5-1; cdr3_nt: TGCGCCAGCAGCTTGGTTGCGGGAGAGAGACAGCCCCAGCATTTT; cdr3_aa: CASSLVAGERQPQHF
d_call: NA; j_call: TRBJ2-6; clone_size: NA; v_call: TRBV6-2/TRBV6-3; cdr3_nt: TGTGCCAGCAGTTACGACACTTTCTCTGGGGCCAACGTCCTGACTTTC; cdr3_aa: CASSYDTFSGANVLTF
d_call: NA; j_call: TRBJ2-3; clone_size: once; v_call: TRBV24-1; cdr3_nt: TGTGCCACCAGTGATTCCAAGCCTCCAGATACGCAGTATTTT; cdr3_aa: CATSDSKPPDTQYF
d_call: NA; j_call: TRBJ2-3; clone_size: NA; v_call: TRBV27; cdr3_nt: TGTGCCAGCAGTTGGTGGCAGAGGGCAGATACGCAGTATTTT; cdr3_aa: CASSWWQRADTQYF
d_call: TRBD2; j_call: TRBJ2-5; clone_size: NA; v_call: TRBV3-1/TRBV3-2; cdr3_nt: TGTGCCAGCAGCACTAGCGGGGCTTACAGACAAGAGACCCAGTACTTC; cdr3_aa: CASSTSGAYRQETQYF
d_call: TRBD2; j_call: TRBJ2-7; clone_size: once; v_call: TRBV5-4; cdr3_nt: TGTGCCAGCAGCAAGGGCCGTACTAGCGGGGGGCCGTCCTACGAGCAGTACTTC; cdr3_aa: CASSKGRTSGGPSYEQYF
d_call: NA; j_call: TRBJ2-7; clone_size: NA; v_call: TRBV7-2; cdr3_nt: TGTGCCAGCAGCTCTCCGGGACTCGGATCCTACGAGCAGTACTTC; cdr3_aa: CASSSPGLGSYEQYF
d_call: NA; j_call: TRBJ1-3; clone_size: NA; v_call: TRBV5-1; cdr3_nt: TGCGCCAGCAGCTTAGACAGATCCGGAAACACCATATATTTT; cdr3_aa: CASSLDRSGNTIYF
d_call: TRBD1; j_call: TRBJ2-7; clone_size: NA; v_call: TRBV6-2/TRBV6-3; cdr3_nt: TGTGCCAGCAGTTATCCTCTACTACGGCTCGGGACAGGGGCCCACGAGCAGTACTTC; cdr3_aa: CASSYPLLRLGTGAHEQYF
d_call: TRBD1; j_call: TRBJ1-3; clone_size: NA; v_call: TRBV29-1; cdr3_nt: TGCAGCGCGGGGGAGGGGGCAAACACCATATATTTT; cdr3_aa: CSAGEGANTIYF
d_call: TRBD2; j_call: TRBJ2-1; clone_size: few; v_call: TRBV28; cdr3_nt: TGTGCCAGCAGACGGGCGGGGGGTTACAATGAGCAGTTCTTC; cdr3_aa: CASRRAGGYNEQFF
d_call: TRBD2; j_call: TRBJ2-3; clone_size: NA; v_call: TRBV5-1; cdr3_nt: TGCGCCAGCAGCCGGCTAGCGGGGGGGAGCACAGATACGCAGTATTTT; cdr3_aa: CASSRLAGGSTDTQYF
d_call: TRBD2; j_call: TRBJ2-5; clone_size: NA; v_call: TRBV6-2/TRBV6-3; cdr3_nt: TGTGCCAGCAGCCAGTTGGGACTAGGGCAAGAGACCCAGTACTTC; cdr3_aa: CASSQLGLGQETQYF
d_call: TRBD1; j_call: TRBJ1-6; clone_size: NA; v_call: TRBV5-1; cdr3_nt: TGCGCCAGCAGCCAACAGGGACAGCCAAGTTCACCCCTCCACTTT; cdr3_aa: CASSQQGQPSSPLHF
d_call: TRBD1; j_call: TRBJ1-1; clone_size: NA; v_call: TRBV30; cdr3_nt: TGTGCCTGGAGTAGGGCCGGGACAGGGCGTGGGACTGAAGCTTTCTTT; cdr3_aa: CAWSRAGTGRGTEAFF
d_call: TRBD1; j_call: TRBJ1-2; clone_size: NA; v_call: TRBV3-1/TRBV3-2; cdr3_nt: TGTGCCAGCAGCCACGGGACAGTCTATGGCTACACCTTC; cdr3_aa: CASSHGTVYGYTF
d_call: TRBD1; j_call: TRBJ1-5; clone_size: NA; v_call: TRBV19; cdr3_nt: TGTGCCACTCGGGTGGGGCAGGGGGCTAAAGGCAATCAGCCCCAGCATTTT; cdr3_aa: CATRVGQGAKGNQPQHF